The clone carrying this T cell receptor (beta chain) was counted between two and nine times. The antigen is unknown. This sample stems from a study of cytomegalovirus exposure and HLA in healthy donors. General study points: Some segments of the V type, notably TRBV6-2 and TRBV6-3, were excluded as indistinguishable. In a later analysis, TCR beta V- and J-gene trimming showed a link to a missense DCLRE1C variant. Across donors, presence/absence analyses took sequencing depth to be roughly uniform.

The CDR3 has 14 amino acids. V was clipped by 2 bases and J by 3 bases, with 11 bases between them. From germline, CDR1 is SGHNT and CDR2 YYREEE (reference sequence). Primers included in the PCR were 60 Vbeta and 13 Jbeta primers. Per the study methods: An analysis that came later counted tens of millions of unique TCR beta chains, around 12 million shared. Assay: immunoSEQ multiplex PCR; the TCRdb copy retains only in-frame clones and omits some. The D gene and trimming were derived from the DNA, and the V and J assignments and clone size from that table. The table lists about 110,000 clones, 76% of them singletons.

The chain uses TRBV5-4 and TRBJ1-2; weak D call: TRBD1 (5 bases). The material sequenced was PBMCs. The TCR sequence derives from a man aged 25-45 years in good health and CMV-seropositive. The DNA for the CDR3 is TGTGCCAGCAGCTTTAGGGGATCTGACTATGGCTACACCTTC. Translation gives CASSFRGSDYGYTF.